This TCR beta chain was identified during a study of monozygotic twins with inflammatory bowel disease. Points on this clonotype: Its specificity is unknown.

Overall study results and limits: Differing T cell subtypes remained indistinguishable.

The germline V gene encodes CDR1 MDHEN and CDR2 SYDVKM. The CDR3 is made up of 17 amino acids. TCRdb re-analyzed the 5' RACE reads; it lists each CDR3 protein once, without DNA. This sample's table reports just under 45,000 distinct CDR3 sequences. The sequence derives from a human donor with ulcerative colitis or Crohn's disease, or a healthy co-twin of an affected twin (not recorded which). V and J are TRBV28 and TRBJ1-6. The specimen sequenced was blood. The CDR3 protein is CASSPPTGRVYNSPLHF.